A single sample is the source of the 22 T cell receptor beta chains below, sequenced in a study of T cell repertoires in cytomegalovirus infection. These receptors lack a known antigen. TCRdb re-analysed the reads in MiXCR, keeping a single row per CDR3 protein. The sample comprises some 500,000 distinct CDR3 sequences, around 35% of which are singletons, and roughly a sixth rests with the top ten. Sample: cultured PBMCs, taken from culture after CMV antigen stimulation. Receptor source: a human donor in good health (CMV status not recorded). Some clones in this sample may be carry-over from other donors' samples.

V is TRBV7-2 and J is TRBJ2-3; perhaps TRBD1 as D (8 bases). Deletions cut 5 bases from V and 5 bases from J, with 17 bases between. The CDR3 loop spans 15 amino acids. Germline V CDR1 and CDR2: SGHTA, FQGNSA. CDR3 coding DNA: TGTGCCAGCAGCCGCCCACAGGGGGGGATAGATACGCAGTATTTT. Translation: CASSRPQGGIDTQYF.

The rearrangement uses TRBV10-3 and TRBJ2-7; the D gene is possibly TRBD2 (6 bases). The CDR3 has 16 residues. V shed 6 bases and J shed 0 bases, with 18 bases lying between them. Looked up from germline, CDR1 is ENHRY and CDR2 is SYGVKD. The CDR3 sequence: CAIRHGTSHSSYEQYV. The CDR3 DNA is TGTGCCATCAGACACGGGACTTCTCATAGCTCCTACGAGCAGTACGTC.

The chain recombines TRBV11-2 with TRBJ2-5; TRBD2 agrees at 10 bases. Per germline, CDR1 SGHAT and CDR2 FQNNGV. This CDR3 comprises 16 residues. V trimming: 6 bases; J trimming: 3 bases; junction bases outside the gene matches: 10. The CDR3 loop is CASRSILLAGKETQYF. The DNA for the CDR3 is TGTGCCAGCAGATCAATTCTACTAGCGGGAAAAGAGACCCAGTACTTC.

This rearrangement joins TRBV10-3 to TRBJ2-5, with no clear D. The CDR3 is 11 residues long. With 11 bases removed from V and 3 bases from J, the gap between germline ends came to 10 bases. CDR1 and CDR2 from the germline V gene are ENHRY and SYGVKD. The chain's CDR3 is CAAAEEETQYF. The CDR3 coding sequence is TGTGCCGCGGCGGAAGAAGAGACCCAGTACTTC.

The CDR3 sequence: CAISGSSLNTGELFF. DNA for the CDR3: TGTGCCATCAGTGGGTCTAGCCTGAACACCGGGGAGCTGTTTTTT. V usage is TRBV10-3 and J usage is TRBJ2-2, with D perhaps matching TRBD2 (5 bases). Germline CDR1 reads ENHRY; CDR2 reads SYGVKD. Trimming removed 4 bases at V and 1 base at J, with 10 bases between. CDR3 length: 15 amino acids.

This rearrangement joins TRBV12-3 or TRBV12-4 to TRBJ2-1; 12 nucleotides agree with TRBD2. This CDR3 region has 13 residues. The trim removed 3 bases at V and 11 bases at J, leaving 2 bases unmatched. The CDR3 DNA is TGTGCCAGCAGTTTTCGGACTAGCGGGAAGCAGTTCTTC. The encoded protein is CASSFRTSGKQFF.

The rearrangement links TRBV27 to TRBJ1-5; 7 bases map to TRBD1. The ends lost 5 bases at V and 3 bases at J; junction bases unmatched: 13. Germline V lookup: CDR1 MNHEY, CDR2 SMNVEV (reference sequence). The CDR3 contains 17 residues. CDR3 nucleotides: TGTGCCAGCAGTATGGACAGGAGCCCCTCCTACAATCAGCCCCAGCATTTT. It encodes CASSMDRSPSYNQPQHF.

CDR3 sequence reads: CASSPETGSGYEQYF. The DNA of the CDR3 is TGTGCCAGCAGCCCGGAGACAGGGTCTGGGTACGAGCAGTACTTC. The J gene is TRBJ2-7, the V gene TRBV4-2, with TRBD1 identical over 7 bases. The CDR3 is 15 amino acids. V shed 4 bases, J shed 4 bases, and the junction held 10 bases outside the gene matches. CDR1 and CDR2 (germline): LGHNA, YNFKEQ.

Worth noting for this clonotype: The final CDR3 position lacks the conserved phenylalanine or tryptophan, pointing to a likely read error. The DNA is left out, because the CDR3 cannot be placed on it with certainty; the CDR3 is given as TCRdb lists it. The chain employs TRBV7-8 and TRBJ2-1; the listed D gene, TRBD2, was not tested against the DNA. The CDR3 contains 15 residues when both ends are counted. Germline assignment: CDR1 SGHVS and CDR2 FQNEAQ. The CDR3 sequence: CASSLVLAVGNEQLL.

The chain couples TRBV5-1 to TRBJ1-1; a weak D match, TRBD1 (5 bases). The CDR3 consists of 18 residues. V was trimmed by 4 bases and J by 1 base, leaving 23 bases between them. CDR1 and CDR2 (germline): SGHRS, YFSETQ. The CDR3 protein is CASSRRAGTPRSNTEAFF. The DNA for the CDR3 is TGCGCCAGCAGCCGGCGGGCGGGGACCCCACGCTCGAACACTGAAGCTTTCTTT.

V and J are TRBV20-1 and TRBJ2-2; the match to TRBD2 covers 13 bases. This CDR3 comprises 14 residues. Looked up from germline, CDR1 is DFQATT and CDR2 is SNEGSKA (reference sequence). The junction had 4 bases not matched to a gene; V was cut back by 7 bases and J by 5 bases. The CDR3 here is CSVPTSGGTGELFF. Here the CDR3 DNA reads TGCAGTGTCCCGACTAGCGGGGGGACCGGGGAGCTGTTTTTT.

The count of this clonotype is one. CDR3 DNA sequence: TGTGCCAGCAGACCAGCACAGGGGCTCTTGGCCAAAAACATTCAGTACTTC. It translates to CASRPAQGLLAKNIQYF. The chain has TRBV6-2 or TRBV6-3 and TRBJ2-4; 7 bases line up with TRBD1. Germline V gene sequence: CDR1 MNHEY, CDR2 SVGEGT. This CDR3 has 17 amino acids. J was trimmed by 1 base and V by 6 bases; bases with no gene match: 12.

This chain uses TRBV3-1 with TRBJ2-1, with D unresolved. Trimming cost V 3 bases and J 5 bases, with 11 bases left between them. The germline V gene has CDR1 LGHDT and CDR2 YNNKEL (reference sequence). CDR3 length: 14 residues. The CDR3 loop is CASSQLGVHNEQFF. The CDR3 DNA is TGTGCCAGCAGCCAGCTGGGCGTACACAATGAGCAGTTCTTC.

The count of this clonotype is one. This rearrangement joins TRBV20-1 to TRBJ1-5, with no clear D. V dropped 3 bases and J dropped 4 bases, with 10 bases sitting between them. Germline CDR1 is DFQATT and CDR2 is SNEGSKA (reference sequence). The CDR3 is made up of 13 amino acids. In nucleotides, the CDR3 is TGCAGTGCTAGTGACGGGCATAATCAGCCCCAGCATTTT. Protein: CSASDGHNQPQHF.

This clonotype was observed a handful of times. The rearrangement uses TRBV19 and TRBJ2-5; the match to TRBD2 covers 7 bases. Trimming took 5 bases from V and 3 from J; bases not matched to a gene: 12. The CDR3 extends over 16 amino acids. Per the germline V gene, CDR1 is LNHDA and CDR2 is SQIVND (reference sequence). The CDR3 region is CASSVLSGKGEETQYF. CDR3 nucleotide sequence: TGTGCCAGTAGTGTCTTAAGCGGGAAAGGCGAAGAGACCCAGTACTTC.

The rearrangement uses TRBV6-2 or TRBV6-3 and TRBJ1-1; D ambiguous. This CDR3 region has 14 residues. Germline V CDR1 and CDR2: MNHEY, SVGEGT. V gave up 7 bases and J gave up 6 bases, with 18 bases separating them. The CDR3 protein is CASKAGSSRSEAFF. The CDR3 DNA reads TGTGCCAGCAAAGCGGGTAGCTCGAGGTCTGAAGCTTTCTTT.

This clonotype has more than one count but fewer than ten. The CDR3 loop is CSASPSGTASTGELFF. The DNA of the CDR3 is TGCAGTGCTAGTCCCAGCGGGACCGCCAGTACCGGGGAGCTGTTTTTT. This chain links TRBV20-1 with TRBJ2-2, with 7 nucleotides matching TRBD2. This CDR3 spans 16 amino acids. CDR1 and CDR2 from the germline V gene are DFQATT and SNEGSKA (reference sequence). V lost 3 bases to trimming and J lost 5 bases; unmatched junction nucleotides: 12.

This clonotype was observed a few times. This chain links TRBV20-1 with TRBJ1-1; D unresolved. The CDR3 is 14 amino acids. Germline lookup yields CDR1 DFQATT and CDR2 SNEGSKA (reference sequence). V dropped 1 base and J dropped 5 bases, with 14 bases sitting between them. Written as DNA, the CDR3 is TGCAGTGCTAGAGTGTTAAAGGTAGGAACTGAAGCTTTCTTT. Protein: CSARVLKVGTEAFF.

J is TRBJ2-2 and V is TRBV7-9; no definite D call. CDR1 and CDR2 from the germline V gene are SEHNR and FQNEAQ (reference sequence). The CDR3 is 17 residues long. V lost 1 base, J lost 0 bases, and 12 bases lay in between. CDR3 nucleotide sequence: TGTGCCAGCAGCTTAGGTCGGCGGTCCCCGAACACCGGGGAGCTGTTTTTT. Translation gives CASSLGRRSPNTGELFF.

This clonotype showed up many times. The chain employs TRBV7-2 and TRBJ1-5; no clear D. The V end lost 2 bases, the J end lost 4 bases, and 9 bases lay between the germline ends. Germline V gives CDR1 SGHTA, CDR2 FQGNSA. This CDR3 contains 14 residues. For the CDR3, the DNA is TGTGCCAGCAGCTTATCGTGGGGTAATCAGCCCCAGCATTTT. Protein: CASSLSWGNQPQHF.

The rearrangement links TRBV27 to TRBJ1-6, with D uncertain. CDR3 length: 12 residues. The ends were cut back, 5 bases at V and 9 bases at J, with 8 bases in the middle. The germline V gene encodes CDR1 MNHEY and CDR2 SMNVEV (reference sequence). This CDR3 reads CASSTMGSPLHF. CDR3 sequence (DNA): TGTGCCAGCAGTACCATGGGTTCACCCCTCCACTTT.

V is TRBV19 and J is TRBJ2-1, with TRBD2 identical over 9 bases. V dropped 1 base and J dropped 8; count of bases not matched to a gene: 18. CDR3 length equals 19 residues. Germline CDR1 and CDR2: LNHDA and SQIVND (reference sequence). CDR3 DNA sequence: TGTGCCAGTAGTATAGCATCAGTAGCGGGAGTGGCGGAGAGGGATGAGCAGTTCTTC. This encodes CASSIASVAGVAERDEQFF.